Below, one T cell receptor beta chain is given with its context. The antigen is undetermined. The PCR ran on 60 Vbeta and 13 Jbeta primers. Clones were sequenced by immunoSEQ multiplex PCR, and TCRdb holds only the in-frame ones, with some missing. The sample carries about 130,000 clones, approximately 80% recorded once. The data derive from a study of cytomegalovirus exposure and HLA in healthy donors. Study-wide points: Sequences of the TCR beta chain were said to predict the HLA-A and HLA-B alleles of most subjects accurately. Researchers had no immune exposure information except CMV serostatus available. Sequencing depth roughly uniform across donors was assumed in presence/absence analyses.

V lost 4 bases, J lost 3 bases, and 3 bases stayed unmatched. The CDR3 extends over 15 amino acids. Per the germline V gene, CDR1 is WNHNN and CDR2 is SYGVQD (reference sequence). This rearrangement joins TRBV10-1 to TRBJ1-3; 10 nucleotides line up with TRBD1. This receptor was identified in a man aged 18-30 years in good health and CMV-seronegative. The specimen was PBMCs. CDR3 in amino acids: CASSGQGAYGNTIYF. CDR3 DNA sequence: TGCGCCAGCAGTGGACAGGGGGCATATGGAAACACCATATATTTT.